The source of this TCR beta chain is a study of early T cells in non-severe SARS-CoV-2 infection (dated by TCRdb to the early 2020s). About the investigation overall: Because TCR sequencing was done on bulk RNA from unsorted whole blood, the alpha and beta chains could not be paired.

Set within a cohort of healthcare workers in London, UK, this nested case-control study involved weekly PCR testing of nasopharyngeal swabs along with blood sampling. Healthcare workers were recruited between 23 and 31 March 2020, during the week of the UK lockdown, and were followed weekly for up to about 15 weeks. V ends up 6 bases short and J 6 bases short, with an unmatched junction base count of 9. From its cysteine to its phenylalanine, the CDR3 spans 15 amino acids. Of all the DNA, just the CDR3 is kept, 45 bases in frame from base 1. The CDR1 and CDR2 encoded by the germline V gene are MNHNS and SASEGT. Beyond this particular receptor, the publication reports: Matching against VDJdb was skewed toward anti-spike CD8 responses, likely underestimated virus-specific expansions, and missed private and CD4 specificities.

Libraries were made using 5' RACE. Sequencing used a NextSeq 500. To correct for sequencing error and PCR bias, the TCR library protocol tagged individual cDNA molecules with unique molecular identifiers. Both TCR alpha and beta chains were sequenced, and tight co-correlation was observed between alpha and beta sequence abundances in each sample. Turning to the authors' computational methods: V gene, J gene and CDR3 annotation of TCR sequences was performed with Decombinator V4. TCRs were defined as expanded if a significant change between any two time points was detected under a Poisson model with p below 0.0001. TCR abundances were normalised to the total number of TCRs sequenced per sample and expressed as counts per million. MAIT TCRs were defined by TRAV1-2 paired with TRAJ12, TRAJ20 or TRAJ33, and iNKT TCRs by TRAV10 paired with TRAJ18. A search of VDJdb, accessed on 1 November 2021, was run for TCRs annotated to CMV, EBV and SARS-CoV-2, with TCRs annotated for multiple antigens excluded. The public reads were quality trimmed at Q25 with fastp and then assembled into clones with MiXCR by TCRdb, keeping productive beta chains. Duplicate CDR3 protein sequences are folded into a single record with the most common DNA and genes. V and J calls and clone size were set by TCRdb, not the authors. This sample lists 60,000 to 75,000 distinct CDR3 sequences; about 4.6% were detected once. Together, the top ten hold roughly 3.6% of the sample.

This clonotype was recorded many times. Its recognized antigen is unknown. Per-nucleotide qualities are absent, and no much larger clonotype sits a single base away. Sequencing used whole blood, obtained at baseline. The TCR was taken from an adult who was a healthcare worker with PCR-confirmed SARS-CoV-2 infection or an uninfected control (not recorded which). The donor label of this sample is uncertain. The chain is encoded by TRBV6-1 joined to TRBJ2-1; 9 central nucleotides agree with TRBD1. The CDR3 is CASSLRTGVSNEQFF. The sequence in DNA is TGTGCCAGCAGCCTTCGGACAGGGGTATCCAATGAGCAGTTCTTC.